A selection of T cell receptor beta chains follows, all from one sample in a study of shared clonotypes between healthy human individuals. Assay used: immunoSEQ multiplex PCR; TCRdb lists only in-frame clones, some missing. The data hold some 1,400,000 clones, with about 96% observed a single time. Material: naive CD4+ T cells sorted from blood. These receptors all stem from a man aged 30 to 39 in good health. The CDR3 runs from the conserved cysteine through the conserved F or W. Each record gives: D gene, J gene, V gene, clone size, CDR3 DNA, CDR3 protein. The D gene is left open where the match is weak. A row's size may be missing; if present it is once, few, many or a size class.

>.|TRBJ1-2|TRBV28|.
TGTGCCAGCAGTTTATGGGCCCCAAACTATGGCTACACCTTC
CASSLWAPNYGYTF
>.|TRBJ1-2|TRBV5-4|.
TGTGCCAGCAGCTCCCTCGGGGGTAGTTATGGCTACACCTTC
CASSSLGGSYGYTF
>TRBD1|TRBJ2-7|TRBV5-1|.
TGCGCCAGCAGCCGGGACAGTCGGTACGAGCAGTACTTC
CASSRDSRYEQYF
>.|TRBJ2-7|TRBV30|.
TGTGCCTGGAGTTTGGACAGTTACTACGAGCAGTACTTC
CAWSLDSYYEQYF
>.|TRBJ2-5|TRBV4-1|.
TGCGCCAGCAGCCAATACTCTAGCGCGGCAGAGACCCAGTACTTC
CASSQYSSAAETQYF
>.|TRBJ1-2|TRBV18|.
TGTGCCAGCTCACCAGACCAGCACAACTATGGCTACACCTTC
CASSPDQHNYGYTF
>TRBD2|TRBJ2-3|TRBV27|.
TGTGCCAGCAGTGTAAGAAAGCGGGAGGGCCGGGGAGATACGCAGTATTTT
CASSVRKREGRGDTQYF
>TRBD2|TRBJ2-1|TRBV18|.
TGTGCCAGCTCACGAACTAGCGGGAGTTTCCATGAGCAGTTCTTC
CASSRTSGSFHEQFF
>.|TRBJ2-5|TRBV7-8|.
TGTGCCAGCAGCTTAGTAGTGACCGGACAAGAGACCCAGTACTTC
CASSLVVTGQETQYF
>.|TRBJ2-3|TRBV6-1|.
TGTGCCAGCAGTGAAGCGGGGGGTAACACAGATACGCAGTATTTT
CASSEAGGNTDTQYF
>.|TRBJ2-5|TRBV5-4|.
TGTGCCAGCAGCTTGGTCCCCGGGGCCAAAGAGACCCAGTACTTC
CASSLVPGAKETQYF
>.|TRBJ2-7|TRBV6-5|.
TGTGCCAGCAGCGTCAGCTACGAGCAGTACTTC
CASSVSYEQYF
>.|TRBJ2-7|TRBV10-1|.
TGCGCCAGCAGTGATGGGGGCGCCTCCTACGAGCAGTACTTC
CASSDGGASYEQYF
>.|TRBJ2-3|TRBV5-4|.
TGTGCCAGCAGCCCGGAGAGGAGCACAGATACGCAGTATTTT
CASSPERSTDTQYF
>TRBD1|TRBJ2-7|TRBV7-2|once
TGTGCCAGCAGCCATTGGCAGACAGGGGAATCCTACGAGCAGTACTTC
CASSHWQTGESYEQYF
>TRBD1|TRBJ1-5|TRBV7-8|.
TGTGCCAGCAGCGACAGGGGGCAGCCCCAGCATTTT
CASSDRGQPQHF
>.|TRBJ2-1|TRBV11-3|.
TGTGCCAGCAGCTTAGACACGGAGAATGAGCAGTTCTTC
CASSLDTENEQFF